The 4 T cell receptor beta chains below were found in one sample sequenced in a study of early T cells in non-severe SARS-CoV-2 infection. TCRdb reanalysed the 5' RACE reads using MiXCR and keeps one entry per CDR3 protein. This sample has tens of thousands of distinct CDR3 sequences, with about 9.4% found just once. The sample taken for sequencing was whole blood. These receptors originate from an adult who was a healthcare worker with PCR-confirmed SARS-CoV-2 infection or an uninfected control (not recorded which).

J is TRBJ2-2 and V is TRBV12-3 or TRBV12-4; D is perhaps TRBD2 (5 bases). This CDR3 is built from 16 residues. V was pared by 4 bases and J by 4 bases, with 16 bases between. The CDR3 region has the DNA TGTGCCAGCAGTTCGGCCGCGAGGGCCCGCACCGGGGAGCTGTTTTTT. It encodes CASSSAARARTGELFF.

The V gene is TRBV5-4, the J gene TRBJ2-1; 9 bases agree with TRBD2. Trimming at V came to 7 bases and at J to 4 bases, leaving 12 bases not matched to a gene. Per the germline V gene, CDR1 is SGHNT and CDR2 is YYREEE (reference sequence). The CDR3 is made up of 16 amino acids. CDR3 DNA sequence: TGTGCCAGCCTTGATTCGCGGGAGGGCGTATACAATGAGCAGTTCTTC. Amino acid sequence: CASLDSREGVYNEQFF.

CDR3 residues: CASSQDIGRVWSNQPQHF. The CDR3 bases are TGCGCCAGCAGCCAAGATATCGGTAGGGTTTGGAGCAATCAGCCCCAGCATTTT. This sequence joins TRBV4-1 and TRBJ1-5; D unresolved. With 0 bases removed from V and 1 base from J, the gap between germline ends came to 16 bases. The V gene's germline CDR1 is MGHRA and CDR2 YSYEKL. The CDR3 runs 18 residues.

This clonotype was detected a few times. This rearrangement joins TRBV5-5 to TRBJ1-1; D is unresolved. Deletions cut 4 bases from V and 2 bases from J, with 6 bases between. Germline V lookup: CDR1 SGHKS, CDR2 YYEKEE (reference sequence). This CDR3 region has 12 residues. Here the CDR3 DNA reads TGTGCCAGCAGCCCGGAAAACACTGAAGCTTTCTTT. Encoded protein: CASSPENTEAFF.